These 20 T cell receptor beta chains originate from one sample sequenced in a study of spatial heterogeneity in lung cancer. Time point of the sample: blood at routine non-recurrence follow-up after resection. Whole RNA, which was extracted from tumor, nontumor lung tissue or frozen PBMC, was sequenced without any cell sorting. TCRdb itself ran the 5' RACE reads through MiXCR, one entry per CDR3 protein. The top ten clones hold over 15% of a sample with around 110,000 distinct CDR3 sequences, 10% to 15% of them seen once. The starting material was PBMCs, obtained at follow-up. Every receptor here comes from a male donor with early-stage non-small cell lung cancer.

The V and J genes are TRBV24-1 and TRBJ1-5, with 9 nucleotides matching TRBD1. The CDR3 is 16 amino acids. The V gene end was trimmed by 4 bases and the J gene end by 7 bases; junction bases not matched to a gene: 10. Looked up from germline, CDR1 is KGHDR and CDR2 is SFDVKD. The CDR3 reads CATSDAGTGIDQPQHF. The CDR3 coding sequence is TGTGCCACCAGTGACGCCGGGACAGGGATAGACCAGCCCCAGCATTTT.

This clonotype was seen many times. This chain connects TRBV29-1 to TRBJ1-2; no definite D call. The CDR3 is 11 residues long. V was trimmed by 6 bases and J by 3 bases, leaving 8 bases between them. The germline V gene has CDR1 SQVTM and CDR2 ANQGSEA. For the CDR3, the DNA is TGCAGCGTAAGGTTGGACTATGGCTACACCTTC. Translated: CSVRLDYGYTF.

V is TRBV7-2 and J is TRBJ1-3, with a possible D match to TRBD1 (5 bases). Trimming cost V 5 bases and J 2 bases, with 13 bases left between them. The V gene's germline CDR1 is SGHTA and CDR2 FQGNSA. The CDR3 totals 15 residues. The CDR3 nucleotides read TGTGCCAGCAGCCAAAGGGGAGTCGCTGGAAACACCATATATTTT. It yields the protein CASSQRGVAGNTIYF.

This clonotype showed up just a few times. This chain uses TRBV20-1 with TRBJ2-7, with D perhaps TRBD1 or TRBD2 (5 bases each). This CDR3 is built from 14 residues. Deletions cut 5 bases from V and 6 bases from J, with 20 bases between. Per the germline V gene, CDR1 is DFQATT and CDR2 is SNEGSKA (reference sequence). The CDR3 protein is CSAPRVGVGREQYF. For the CDR3, the DNA is TGCAGTGCTCCCCGGGTGGGGGTTGGGCGCGAGCAGTACTTC.

This clonotype has a handful of counts. The chain couples TRBV28 to TRBJ2-7; 7 positions agree with TRBD2. CDR3 length: 16 amino acids. The germline V gene has CDR1 MDHEN and CDR2 SYDVKM. Unmatched junction bases numbered 8, after V lost 2 bases and J lost 1 base. CDR3 bases: TGTGCCAGCAGTTTAACGTCCGTGGGACTATCCTACGAGCAGTACTTC. This encodes CASSLTSVGLSYEQYF.

The gene calls are TRBV7-2 and TRBJ2-2; D is possibly TRBD2 (6 bases). This CDR3 comprises 14 residues. Between the trimmed V and J ends, which lost 7 bases and 6 bases, there was a span of 15 bases. Germline-derived CDR1 and CDR2 are SGHTA and FQGNSA. The CDR3 DNA reads as TGTGCCAGCAAGATGCGGGGTCCAGCCGGGGAGCTGTTTTTT. This codes for CASKMRGPAGELFF.

The chain recombines TRBV2 with TRBJ2-7; TRBD1 agrees at 8 bases. Germline CDR1 SNHLY, CDR2 FYNNEI. There are 16 residues in the CDR3. V lost 6 bases to trimming and J lost 0 bases; unmatched junction nucleotides: 10. The CDR3 region has the DNA TGTGCCAGCAGCTCCGGACAGGGACCGAGCTCCTACGAGCAGTACTTC. It encodes CASSSGQGPSSYEQYF.

The J gene is TRBJ1-3, the V gene TRBV6-6; D gene unclear. V dropped 5 bases and J dropped 5 bases, with 4 bases sitting between them. CDR3 length equals 11 residues. Germline assignment: CDR1 MNHNY and CDR2 SVGAGI (reference sequence). As DNA, the CDR3 is TGTGCCAGCAGTCCCCGAAACACCATATATTTT. It yields the protein CASSPRNTIYF.

By proportion, this clonotype is medium-sized. A read error may account for a junction end that differs from germline. The chain couples TRBV29-1 to TRBJ1-2; 7 nucleotides agree with TRBD1. CDR1 and CDR2 (germline): SQVTM, ANQGSEA. The CDR3 covers 8 residues. The CDR3 bases are TGCAGCGCGGAGACAGGGAACTTC. As protein: CSAETGNF.

There are a few counts of this clonotype. This chain connects TRBV12-3 or TRBV12-4 to TRBJ2-7; no clear D. The CDR3 extends over 12 amino acids. V lost 5 bases, J lost 6 bases, and 11 bases lay in between. The CDR3 region is CASSPRRAEQYF. Here the CDR3 DNA reads TGTGCCAGCAGTCCCAGAAGGGCCGAGCAGTACTTC.

This clonotype appeared a few times. The J gene is TRBJ2-1, the V gene TRBV11-2, with TRBD1 identical over 8 bases. V was clipped by 5 bases and J by 13 bases; unmatched bases: 4. This CDR3 is 11 amino acids long. Germline V gene data show CDR1 as SGHAT and CDR2 as FQNNGV. DNA for the CDR3: TGTGCCAGCAGCACTGGGACAGGTCAGTTCTTC. Protein sequence: CASSTGTGQFF.

The chain employs TRBV5-4 and TRBJ2-1, with D possibly matching TRBD2 (6 bases). The germline CDR1 and CDR2 sequences are SGHNT and YYREEE (reference sequence). V lost 0 bases and J 5 bases, leaving 15 bases between the germline ends. The CDR3 length is 16 residues. DNA of the CDR3: TGTGCCAGCAGCTTGGGGCAGGGACTTAAGAACAATGAGCAGTTCTTC. Its protein is CASSLGQGLKNNEQFF.

The chain has TRBV28 and TRBJ2-3; the D gene could be TRBD1 or TRBD2 (5 bases each). This CDR3 contains 14 residues. CDR1 and CDR2 from the germline V gene are MDHEN and SYDVKM. Between the trimmed V and J ends, which lost 3 bases and 4 bases, there was a span of 11 bases. The CDR3 DNA is TGTGCCAGCAGTTTGTCGCAGGGACCAGATACGCAGTATTTT. Translating it yields CASSLSQGPDTQYF.

In its sample, this clonotype was seen many times. The rearrangement links TRBV27 to TRBJ1-1, with D possibly TRBD1 on 6 matching bases. The CDR3 runs 13 residues. V was pared by 8 bases and J by 0 bases, with 10 bases between. Germline V gives CDR1 MNHEY, CDR2 SMNVEV (reference sequence). CDR3 coding DNA: TGTGCCAGCTGGACAGTTATGAACACTGAAGCTTTCTTT. Its translation is CASWTVMNTEAFF.

In this sample, this clonotype turned up many times. This chain links TRBV18 with TRBJ2-3; possible D gene TRBD2, 5 bases. The germline V gene encodes CDR1 KGHSH and CDR2 LQKENI. The V end lost 5 bases, the J end lost 3 bases, and 12 bases lay between the germline ends. This CDR3 region has 14 residues. CDR3 nucleotide sequence: TGTGCCAGCTCATCAACTGAGGGTACAGATACGCAGTATTTT. Residues: CASSSTEGTDTQYF.

This clonotype was counted ten times or more. The chain joins TRBV2 to TRBJ1-5; a weak D match, TRBD1 (6 bases). V lost 2 bases, J lost 3 bases, and 14 bases lay in between. The CDR3 runs 16 residues. The germline CDR1 and CDR2 sequences are SNHLY and FYNNEI. The CDR3 nucleotides read TGTGCCAGCAGTGAAATGGGGGCGGCTGTCAATCAGCCCCAGCATTTT. Residues: CASSEMGAAVNQPQHF.

This clonotype was detected a few times. CDR3 sequence (DNA): TGCAGCGTAGACCCTGGACAGGGGACTAATGAAAAACTGTTTTTT. Encoded protein: CSVDPGQGTNEKLFF. The chain carries TRBV29-1 and TRBJ1-4; TRBD1 aligns across 9 bases. The CDR3 runs 15 residues. The junction had 7 bases not matched to a gene; V was cut back by 6 bases and J by 2 bases. Looked up from germline, CDR1 is SQVTM and CDR2 is ANQGSEA.

This sequence joins TRBV9 and TRBJ2-3, with D uncertain. CDR3 length: 11 residues. Trimming took 1 base from V and 6 from J, leaving 3 bases between them. Germline loops: CDR1 SGDLS, CDR2 YYNGEE. In DNA, the CDR3 is TGTGCCAGCAGCGTAAGGGATACGCAGTATTTT. Translating it yields CASSVRDTQYF.

The V gene is TRBV7-2, the J gene TRBJ1-5; tentatively, D is TRBD1 (5 bases). Trimming shortened V by 5 bases and J by 7 bases, and 18 bases separated the two germline ends. The germline CDR1 and CDR2 sequences are SGHTA and FQGNSA. This CDR3 is 15 amino acids long. This CDR3 reads CASSPYQGQGQPQHF. CDR3 DNA: TGTGCCAGCAGCCCATACCAGGGCCAAGGACAGCCCCAGCATTTT.

This clonotype appeared many times. The J gene is TRBJ2-1, the V gene TRBV11-3; 9 nucleotides line up with TRBD2. Looked up from germline, CDR1 is SGHNT and CDR2 is YENEEA. This CDR3 is built from 15 residues. Germline trimming cut 2 bases from V and 9 bases from J; bases unmatched to any gene: 8. CDR3 sequence: CASSLSGGGAGEQFF. As DNA, the CDR3 is TGTGCCAGCAGCTTAAGTGGCGGGGGGGCCGGTGAGCAGTTCTTC.